This T cell receptor (beta chain) was documented in a study of T cell responses to AZD1222 COVID-19 vaccine. General study results and limits: There were repertoire samples only from the period after the peak T cell response. A rise in Spike-specific TCR breadth and depth followed two AZD1222 doses.

The CDR3 covers 16 residues. Trimming removed 0 bases from V and 0 bases from J, with 9 bases in between. Germline CDR1 reads MNHEY; CDR2 reads SMNVEV (reference sequence). Concerning this clone itself: Its target is unknown.

Profiled with immunoSEQ multiplex PCR; TCRdb holds only in-frame clones, not every one. The data hold about 140,000 clones, with around nine tenths observed a single time. Sequenced here: peripheral blood, sampled 28 days after the second AZD1222 dose. This chain joins TRBV27 and TRBJ2-1; D gene uncertain. This clonotype was sampled from an adult who received the AZD1222 COVID-19 vaccine. CDR3: CASSLSGMSSYNEQFF. CDR3 nucleotide sequence: TGTGCCAGCAGTTTATCGGGTATGAGCTCCTACAATGAGCAGTTCTTC.